In this sample, the clone carrying this T cell receptor (beta chain) turned up a few times. V dropped 2 bases and J dropped 2; count of bases not matched to a gene: 2. The germline gives CDR1 MRHNA, CDR2 SNTAGT. The CDR3 totals 15 residues. This sample stems from a study of blood T cell repertoires in COVID-19. Study as a whole: PBMCs, B-cell-depleted T cells, or T cells provided the cDNA or gDNA that made up the material.

Original data processing: Amplification of reference gene primers was used by the study to estimate nucleated cell counts. Profiling relied on immunoSEQ multiplex PCR, and the TCRdb table lists in-frame clones only, not all of them. Clone size and the V and J calls come from that table; the DNA yielded D and trimming. The sample contains just over 350,000 clones, less than 90% of which appear only once. Residents of 20 to 25 US areas, aged about 18 to 89 years, made up the participants. The sequenced sample consisted of PBMCs or T cells enriched from blood (not recorded which). This receptor was obtained from a woman in her twenties or thirties who had recovered from COVID-19. V is TRBV6-4 and J is TRBJ2-7; 11 nucleotides agree with TRBD2. The CDR3: CASSDGTSGTYEQYF. The CDR3, as DNA: TGTGCCAGCAGTGACGGGACTAGCGGAACCTACGAGCAGTACTTC.